Listed below are T cell receptor beta chains from one sample, sequenced in a study of blood T cell repertoires in COVID-19. Sequenced by immunoSEQ multiplex PCR; TCRdb stores in-frame clones only, minus some. This table has about 210,000 clones, more than 75% appearing once. The material sequenced was peripheral blood. Every receptor here comes from a woman aged 55-69 years with COVID-19, enrolled during active disease. Both conserved end residues are part of each CDR3. The order of the fields is V gene, clone size, D gene, J gene, CDR3 protein, CDR3 DNA. A D gene is named only where the DNA matches it firmly. Clone size is not always given. Where it is, it says once, few, many or a class for expanded clones.

TRBV7-9	-	TRBD1	TRBJ1-5	CASSLAGQGNQPQHF	TGTGCCAGCAGCTTAGCGGGACAGGGGAATCAGCCCCAGCATTTT
TRBV7-9	-	TRBD1	TRBJ1-4	CASSSMNRGTGEKLFF	TGTGCCAGCAGCTCTATGAACAGGGGGACGGGGGAAAAACTGTTTTTT
TRBV29-1	-	-	TRBJ2-7	CSVEDRISYEQYF	TGCAGCGTTGAAGACAGGATCTCCTACGAGCAGTACTTC
TRBV9	-	-	TRBJ1-3	CASSPFGGPGNTIYF	TGTGCCAGCAGCCCCTTCGGAGGGCCTGGAAACACCATATATTTT
TRBV7-2	-	-	TRBJ1-4	CASSLGFTTNEKLFF	TGTGCCAGCAGCTTAGGTTTCACAACTAATGAAAAACTGTTTTTT
TRBV7-3	-	-	TRBJ1-1	CASSPWGGFAEAFF	TGTGCCAGCAGCCCCTGGGGAGGGTTCGCTGAAGCTTTCTTT
TRBV28	-	TRBD1	TRBJ1-4	CASSPRWGGTGGQSNEKLFF	TGTGCCAGCAGTCCCCGATGGGGCGGGACAGGGGGTCAATCTAATGAAAAACTGTTTTTT
TRBV19	few	TRBD2	TRBJ2-3	CASSTLAGGGLGTDTQYF	TGTGCCAGTAGTACCCTCGCCGGGGGGGGCCTTGGCACAGATACGCAGTATTTT
TRBV20-1	-	TRBD2	TRBJ2-5	CSASNGPGGTQYF	TGCAGTGCTAGTAACGGTCCGGGAGGGACCCAGTACTTC
TRBV15	-	TRBD2	TRBJ2-1	CATSLIRASGHEQFF	TGTGCCACCAGCCTAATTAGGGCTAGCGGTCATGAGCAGTTCTTC
TRBV30	-	-	TRBJ2-7	CAPMWANYEQYF	TGTGCCCCGATGTGGGCCAACTACGAGCAGTACTTC
TRBV3-1/TRBV3-2	once	-	TRBJ1-2	CASGERQGGYTF	TGTGCCAGCGGAGAAAGGCAAGGTGGCTACACCTTC
TRBV5-1	once	-	TRBJ1-6	CASSLGQTNNSPLHF	TGCGCCAGCAGTCTAGGACAGACAAATAATTCACCCCTCCACTTT
TRBV5-3	few	-	TRBJ1-2	CARSLSRDTYGYTF	TGTGCCAGAAGCTTAAGCCGGGACACCTATGGCTACACCTTC
TRBV3-1/TRBV3-2	once	-	TRBJ1-5	CASSPAYRNQPQHF	TGTGCCAGCAGCCCCGCGTATCGCAATCAGCCCCAGCATTTT
TRBV27	-	-	TRBJ1-2	CASSWATDTMVGYTF	TGTGCCAGCAGTTGGGCGACAGATACTATGGTCGGCTACACCTTC
TRBV11-3	many	TRBD1	TRBJ2-1	CASSLEQGLNNEQFF	TGTGCCAGCAGCTTAGAACAGGGGCTTAACAATGAGCAGTTCTTC
TRBV19	-	TRBD2	TRBJ2-1	CASISSGSGSEQFF	TGTGCCAGCATCTCTAGCGGGAGTGGTAGTGAGCAGTTCTTC
TRBV7-9	many	TRBD1	TRBJ1-5	CAAASDRVWDQPQHF	TGTGCGGCAGCCTCGGACAGGGTGTGGGATCAGCCCCAGCATTTT
TRBV2	-	TRBD1	TRBJ1-5	CASSLIQGASQPQHF	TGTGCCAGCAGTTTAATACAGGGGGCTAGTCAGCCCCAGCATTTT
TRBV19	-	-	TRBJ2-7	CASSPRTPAYEQYF	TGTGCCAGTAGTCCTAGGACTCCGGCCTACGAGCAGTACTTC
TRBV7-2	-	TRBD1	TRBJ1-2	CASRTGYGYTF	TGTGCCAGCAGGACAGGGTATGGCTACACCTTC
TRBV9	once	-	TRBJ1-5	CASSEGSRVLSNQPQHF	TGTGCCAGCAGCGAGGGCAGCAGGGTCTTGAGCAATCAGCCCCAGCATTTT
TRBV6-5	-	TRBD1	TRBJ2-7	CASSYSGQGAREQYF	TGTGCCAGCAGTTACTCAGGGCAGGGGGCTCGGGAGCAGTACTTC
TRBV7-2	-	-	TRBJ2-1	CASSPRSSYNEQFF	TGTGCCAGCAGCCCCCGGAGCTCCTACAATGAGCAGTTCTTC
TRBV19	-	TRBD1	TRBJ1-6	CASSTGAGGTPLHF	TGTGCCAGTAGTACCGGGGCAGGGGGGACACCCCTCCACTTT
TRBV7-9	-	-	TRBJ2-7	CASSFNVASYEQYF	TGTGCCAGCAGCTTTAACGTCGCGAGCTACGAGCAGTACTTC
TRBV28	-	TRBD2	TRBJ2-1	CASSDSGRDEQFF	TGTGCCAGCAGTGATAGCGGGAGGGATGAGCAGTTCTTC
TRBV28	-	-	TRBJ2-7	CASPPTGWSSYEQYF	TGTGCCAGCCCCCCGACGGGTTGGAGCTCCTACGAGCAGTACTTC
TRBV5-1	-	TRBD2	TRBJ2-1	CASSIPGLAGGHNEQFF	TGCGCCAGCAGCATCCCGGGACTAGCGGGGGGGCACAATGAGCAGTTCTTC
TRBV7-6	-	-	TRBJ1-5	CASSPRIIYSNQPQHF	TGTGCCAGCAGTCCGAGGATTATCTATAGCAATCAGCCCCAGCATTTT
TRBV9	-	-	TRBJ2-1	CASSAGHASYNEQFF	TGTGCCAGCAGCGCCGGACACGCCTCCTACAATGAGCAGTTCTTC
TRBV24-1	once	-	TRBJ2-2	CATSDIRGVTNTGELFF	TGTGCCACCAGTGATATCAGGGGGGTGACGAACACCGGGGAGCTGTTTTTT
TRBV7-3	-	-	TRBJ2-2	CASSFLGDTGELFF	TGTGCCAGCAGCTTCTTAGGGGACACCGGGGAGCTGTTTTTT
TRBV7-3	-	-	TRBJ1-3	CASSLTQGNTIYF	TGTGCCAGCAGCCTTACCCAGGGAAACACCATATATTTT
TRBV5-1	-	TRBD1	TRBJ2-5	CASSTGTGDLETQYF	TGCGCCAGCAGCACCGGGACAGGGGATTTGGAGACCCAGTACTTC
TRBV5-1	-	TRBD2	TRBJ2-3	CASSISGGDDTQYF	TGCGCCAGCAGCATTAGCGGGGGGGACGATACGCAGTATTTT
TRBV29-1	-	TRBD2	TRBJ2-2	CSALTSGRASGELFF	TGCAGCGCTTTGACTAGCGGGAGGGCTTCCGGGGAGCTGTTTTTT
TRBV19	-	TRBD1	TRBJ1-1	CASTLDRVTEAFF	TGTGCCAGTACCTTGGACAGGGTGACTGAAGCTTTCTTT
TRBV3-1/TRBV3-2	-	TRBD2	TRBJ2-2	CASSPHSGGESELFF	TGTGCCAGCAGCCCCCACAGCGGGGGGGAATCTGAGCTGTTTTTT
TRBV14	-	-	TRBJ1-4	CASSPEVEGKLFF	TGTGCCAGCAGCCCGGAGGTGGAGGGGAAACTGTTTTTT
TRBV28	once	TRBD1	TRBJ2-1	CASRFAGDRGRYGQFF	TGTGCCAGTAGATTCGCTGGGGACAGGGGGCGTTATGGACAGTTCTTC
TRBV19	-	-	TRBJ1-2	CASTQGRQTSGYGYTF	TGTGCCAGTACCCAGGGGCGACAGACCTCGGGTTATGGCTACACCTTC
TRBV28	-	TRBD1	TRBJ1-5	CASRDRGSLEPQHF	TGTGCCAGCAGAGACAGGGGCTCCCTGGAGCCCCAGCATTTT
TRBV19	-	TRBD1	TRBJ1-5	CASSNTGGGQPQHF	TGTGCCAGTAGTAACACAGGGGGGGGACAGCCCCAGCATTTT
TRBV5-1	-	TRBD2	TRBJ2-5	CASSLTARTSLAETQYF	TGCGCCAGCAGCTTGACAGCCCGGACTAGTCTAGCGGAGACCCAGTACTTC
TRBV5-1	-	-	TRBJ1-4	CASSLTGHNEKLFF	TGCGCCAGCAGCTTGACAGGACATAATGAAAAACTGTTTTTT
TRBV5-1	once	-	TRBJ1-2	CASSLGSRGYGYTF	TGCGCCAGCAGCTTGGGCAGTCGCGGCTATGGCTACACCTTC
TRBV5-1	-	-	TRBJ1-1	CASSLEGTEAFF	TGCGCCAGCAGCTTGGAAGGGACAGAAGCTTTCTTT
TRBV5-1	-	-	TRBJ2-5	CASSSQETQYF	TGCGCCAGCAGCTCACAAGAGACCCAGTACTTC
TRBV2	-	-	TRBJ2-6	CASVRGAGANVLTF	TGTGCCAGCGTCCGTGGAGCTGGGGCCAACGTCCTGACTTTC
TRBV28	once	-	TRBJ1-2	CASSLQVYGYTF	TGTGCCAGCAGTTTACAGGTTTATGGCTACACCTTC
TRBV5-1	-	TRBD2	TRBJ2-2	CASSLGVSGTTGELFF	TGCGCCAGCAGCTTGGGAGTTAGCGGGACGACCGGGGAGCTGTTTTTT
TRBV28	-	-	TRBJ1-5	CASRQSGGINQPQHF	TGTGCCAGCAGACAATCTGGGGGGATCAATCAGCCCCAGCATTTT
TRBV7-3	-	-	TRBJ1-5	CASSYLPKTGDNQPQHF	TGTGCCAGCAGCTACTTGCCTAAGACAGGAGACAATCAGCCCCAGCATTTT
TRBV19	-	-	TRBJ1-4	CASSVQGFGNEKLFF	TGTGCCAGTAGTGTACAGGGATTCGGTAATGAAAAACTGTTTTTT